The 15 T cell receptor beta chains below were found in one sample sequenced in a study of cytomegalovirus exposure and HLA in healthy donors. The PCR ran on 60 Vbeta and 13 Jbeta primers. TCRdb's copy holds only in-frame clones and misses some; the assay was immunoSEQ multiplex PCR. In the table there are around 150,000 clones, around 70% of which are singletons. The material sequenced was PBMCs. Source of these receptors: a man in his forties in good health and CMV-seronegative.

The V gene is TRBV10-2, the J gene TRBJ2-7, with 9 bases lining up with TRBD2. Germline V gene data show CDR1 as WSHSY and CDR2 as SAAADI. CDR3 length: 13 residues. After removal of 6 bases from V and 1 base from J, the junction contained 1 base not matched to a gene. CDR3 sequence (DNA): TGCGCCAGCAGCCTAGCGGGATCCTACGAGCAGTACTTC. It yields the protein CASSLAGSYEQYF.

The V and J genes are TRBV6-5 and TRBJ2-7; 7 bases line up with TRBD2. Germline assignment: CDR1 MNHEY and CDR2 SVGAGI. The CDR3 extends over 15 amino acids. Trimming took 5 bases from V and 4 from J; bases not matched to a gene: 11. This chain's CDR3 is CASSPRGRGRYEQYF. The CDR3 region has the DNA TGTGCCAGCAGTCCTCGGGGGAGGGGAAGGTACGAGCAGTACTTC.

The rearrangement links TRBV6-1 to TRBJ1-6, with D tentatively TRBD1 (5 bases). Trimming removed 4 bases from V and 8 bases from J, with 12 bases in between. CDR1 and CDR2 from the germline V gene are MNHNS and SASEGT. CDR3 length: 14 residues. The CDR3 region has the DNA TGTGCCAGCAGTGCCCAGGGTGGGGATTCACCCCTCCACTTT. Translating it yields CASSAQGGDSPLHF.

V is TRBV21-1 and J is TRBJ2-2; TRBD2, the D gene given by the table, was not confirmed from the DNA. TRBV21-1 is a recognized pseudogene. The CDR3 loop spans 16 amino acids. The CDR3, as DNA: TGTGCCAGCAGCAAGTTTAGCGGGAGAGGCACCGGGGAGCTGTTTTTT. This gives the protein CASSKFSGRGTGELFF.

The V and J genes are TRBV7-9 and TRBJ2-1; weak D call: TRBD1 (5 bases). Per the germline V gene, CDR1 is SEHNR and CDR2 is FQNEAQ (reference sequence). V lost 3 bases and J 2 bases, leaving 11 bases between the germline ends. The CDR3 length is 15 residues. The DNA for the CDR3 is TGTGCCAGCAGCTTGCCGATGACAGCCTACAATGAGCAGTTCTTC. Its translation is CASSLPMTAYNEQFF.

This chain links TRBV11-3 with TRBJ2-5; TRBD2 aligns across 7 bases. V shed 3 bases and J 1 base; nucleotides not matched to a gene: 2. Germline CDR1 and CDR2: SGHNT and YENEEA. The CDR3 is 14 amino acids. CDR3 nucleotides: TGTGCCAGCAGCTTGGGAGGGGCCCAAGAGACCCAGTACTTC. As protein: CASSLGGAQETQYF.

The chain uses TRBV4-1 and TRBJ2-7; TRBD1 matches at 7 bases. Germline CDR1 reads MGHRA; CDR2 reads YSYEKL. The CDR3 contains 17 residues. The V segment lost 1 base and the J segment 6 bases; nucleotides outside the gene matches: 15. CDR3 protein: CASSQGGLGGQTGEQYF. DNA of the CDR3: TGCGCCAGCAGCCAAGGAGGACTTGGGGGACAGACTGGCGAGCAGTACTTC.

CDR3 DNA sequence: TGTGCCAGCAGCACCGGGACAGGGGGATCACCCCTCCACTTT. Protein product: CASSTGTGGSPLHF. This chain joins TRBV7-2 and TRBJ1-6; the match to TRBD1 covers 11 bases. CDR3 length equals 14 residues. The trim removed 5 bases at V and 10 bases at J, leaving 4 bases unmatched. Germline V CDR1 and CDR2: SGHTA, FQGNSA.

For the CDR3, the DNA is TGTGCCACCAAACCGGGACACGCTAATGAAAAACTGTTTTTT. It is translated as CATKPGHANEKLFF. The chain links TRBV27 to TRBJ1-4; possibly TRBD1 for D (6 bases). The CDR3 consists of 14 residues. V dropped 10 bases and J dropped 3 bases, with 15 bases sitting between them. Germline-derived CDR1 and CDR2 are MNHEY and SMNVEV (reference sequence).

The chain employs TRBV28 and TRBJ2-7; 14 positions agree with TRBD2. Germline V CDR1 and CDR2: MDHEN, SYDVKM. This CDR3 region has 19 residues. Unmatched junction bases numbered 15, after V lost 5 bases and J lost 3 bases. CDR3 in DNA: TGTGCCAGCAGTCACAGGGCCGCCGGGACTAGCGGGAGACTCTACGAGCAGTACTTC. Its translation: CASSHRAAGTSGRLYEQYF.

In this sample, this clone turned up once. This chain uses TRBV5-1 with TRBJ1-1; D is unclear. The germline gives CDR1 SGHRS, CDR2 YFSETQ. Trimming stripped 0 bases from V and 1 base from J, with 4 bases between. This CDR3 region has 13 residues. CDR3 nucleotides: TGCGCCAGCAGCTTGGCAGGGAACACTGAAGCTTTCTTT. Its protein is CASSLAGNTEAFF.

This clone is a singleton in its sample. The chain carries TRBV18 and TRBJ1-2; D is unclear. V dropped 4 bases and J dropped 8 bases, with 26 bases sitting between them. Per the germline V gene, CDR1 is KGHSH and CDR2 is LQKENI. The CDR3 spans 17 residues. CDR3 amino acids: CASSLAPQPAASGGYTF. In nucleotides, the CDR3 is TGTGCCAGCTCACTGGCACCACAACCCGCCGCCAGCGGGGGCTACACCTTC. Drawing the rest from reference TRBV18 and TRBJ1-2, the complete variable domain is NAGVMQNPRHLVRRRGQEARLRCSPMKGHSHVYWYRQLPEEGLKFMVYLQKENIIDESGMPKERFSAEFPKEGPSILRIQQVVRGDSAAYFCASSLAPQPAASGGYTFGSGTRLTVV.

This CDR3 is CASSQDGLAGGRETQYF. The CDR3 DNA sequence: TGTGCCAGCAGCCAAGACGGGCTAGCGGGGGGGCGAGAGACCCAGTACTTC. The V and J genes are TRBV4-2 and TRBJ2-5; 12 positions match TRBD2. Germline V gene data show CDR1 as LGHNA and CDR2 as YNFKEQ. J gave up 4 bases and V 0 bases, and 6 bases lay outside the gene matches. The CDR3 spans 17 residues.

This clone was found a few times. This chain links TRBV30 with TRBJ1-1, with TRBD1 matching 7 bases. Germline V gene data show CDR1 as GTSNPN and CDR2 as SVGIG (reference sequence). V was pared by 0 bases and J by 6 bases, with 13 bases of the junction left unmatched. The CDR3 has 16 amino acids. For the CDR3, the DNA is TGTGCCTGGAGTGTAATTCGGGTCAGGGGGTTACCTGAAGCTTTCTTT. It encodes CAWSVIRVRGLPEAFF. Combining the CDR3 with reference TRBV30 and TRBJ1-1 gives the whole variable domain SQTIHQWPATLVQPVGSPLSLECTVEGTSNPNLYWYRQAAGRGLQLLFYSVGIGQISSEVPQNLSASRPQDRQFILSSKKLLLSDSGFYLCAWSVIRVRGLPEAFFGQGTRLTVV.

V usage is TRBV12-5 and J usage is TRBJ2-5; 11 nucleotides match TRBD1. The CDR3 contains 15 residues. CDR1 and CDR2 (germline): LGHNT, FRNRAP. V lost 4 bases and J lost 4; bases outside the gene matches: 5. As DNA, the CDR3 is TGTGCTAGTGGTTCTGGACAGGGGGCGATAGAGACCCAGTACTTC. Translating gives CASGSGQGAIETQYF.